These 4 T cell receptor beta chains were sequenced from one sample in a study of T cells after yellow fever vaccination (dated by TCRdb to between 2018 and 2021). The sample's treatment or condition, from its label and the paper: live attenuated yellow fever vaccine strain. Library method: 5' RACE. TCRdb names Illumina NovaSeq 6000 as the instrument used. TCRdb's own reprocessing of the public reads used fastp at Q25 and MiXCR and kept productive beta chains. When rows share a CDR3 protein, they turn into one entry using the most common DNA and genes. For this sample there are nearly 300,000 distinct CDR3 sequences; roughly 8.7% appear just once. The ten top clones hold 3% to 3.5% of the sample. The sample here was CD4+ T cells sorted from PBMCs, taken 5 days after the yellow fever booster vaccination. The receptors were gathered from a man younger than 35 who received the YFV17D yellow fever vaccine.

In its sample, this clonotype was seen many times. The CDR3 protein is CSGRKGPGELFF. CDR3 coding DNA: TGCAGCGGCCGAAAAGGGCCCGGGGAGCTGTTTTTT. The chain recombines TRBV29-1 with TRBJ2-2; D not certain. Germline CDR1 SQVTM, CDR2 ANQGSEA. This CDR3 has 12 residues. The V gene lost 7 bases and the J gene lost 6 bases, with 12 bases spanning the gap.

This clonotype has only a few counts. As DNA, the CDR3 is TGTGCCAGCAGCAAAGTCACACAGGGGGCTGACGAGCAGTACTTC. Its protein is CASSKVTQGADEQYF. V and J are TRBV7-2 and TRBJ2-7; 9 bases are a match to TRBD1. In germline, CDR1 is SGHTA, CDR2 FQGNSA. V shed 5 bases, J shed 5 bases, and the junction held 10 bases outside the gene matches. This CDR3 has 15 amino acids.

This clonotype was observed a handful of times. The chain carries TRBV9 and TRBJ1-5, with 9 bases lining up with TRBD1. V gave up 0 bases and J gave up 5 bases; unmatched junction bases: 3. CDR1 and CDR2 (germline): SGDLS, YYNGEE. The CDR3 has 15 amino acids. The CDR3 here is CASSVGGDRDQPQHF. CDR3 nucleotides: TGTGCCAGCAGCGTAGGAGGGGACAGGGATCAGCCCCAGCATTTT.

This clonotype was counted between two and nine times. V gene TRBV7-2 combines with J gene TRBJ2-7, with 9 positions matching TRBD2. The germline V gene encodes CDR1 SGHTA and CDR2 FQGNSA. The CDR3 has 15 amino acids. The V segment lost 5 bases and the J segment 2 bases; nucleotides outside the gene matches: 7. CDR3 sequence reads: CASSTSGPGPYEQYV. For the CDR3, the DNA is TGTGCCAGCAGCACTAGCGGGCCGGGACCCTACGAGCAGTACGTC.